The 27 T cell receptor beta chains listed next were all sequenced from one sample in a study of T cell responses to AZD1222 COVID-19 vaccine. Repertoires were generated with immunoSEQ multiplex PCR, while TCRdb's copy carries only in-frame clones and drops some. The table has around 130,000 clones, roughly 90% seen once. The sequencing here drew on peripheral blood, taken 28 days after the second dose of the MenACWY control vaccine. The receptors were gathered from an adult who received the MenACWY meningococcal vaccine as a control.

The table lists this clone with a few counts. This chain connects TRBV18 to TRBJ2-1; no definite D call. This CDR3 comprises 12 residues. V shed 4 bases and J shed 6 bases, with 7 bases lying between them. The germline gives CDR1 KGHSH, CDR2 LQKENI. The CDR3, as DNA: TGTGCCAGCTCACTGTCCACCAATGAGCAGTTCTTC. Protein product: CASSLSTNEQFF.

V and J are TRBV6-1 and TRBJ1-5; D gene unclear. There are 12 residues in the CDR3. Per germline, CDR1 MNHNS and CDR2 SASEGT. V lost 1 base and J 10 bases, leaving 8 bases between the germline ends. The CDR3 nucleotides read TGTGCCAGCAGTGAAGGGCGTGGACCCCAGCATTTT. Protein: CASSEGRGPQHF.

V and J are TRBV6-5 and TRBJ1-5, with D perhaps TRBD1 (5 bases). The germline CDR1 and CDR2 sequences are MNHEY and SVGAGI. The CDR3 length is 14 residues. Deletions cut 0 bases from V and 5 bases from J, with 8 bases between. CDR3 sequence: CASSYSGADQPQHF. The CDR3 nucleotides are TGTGCCAGCAGTTACTCAGGGGCGGATCAGCCCCAGCATTTT.

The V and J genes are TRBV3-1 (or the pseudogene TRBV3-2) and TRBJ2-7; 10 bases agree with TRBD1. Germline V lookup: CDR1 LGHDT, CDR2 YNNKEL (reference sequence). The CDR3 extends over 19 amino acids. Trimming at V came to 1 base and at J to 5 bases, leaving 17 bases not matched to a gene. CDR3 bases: TGTGCCAGCAGCCAAGTTGAGGGGGGGTTTCTCGGGACAGGGGACGAGCAGTACTTC. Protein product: CASSQVEGGFLGTGDEQYF.

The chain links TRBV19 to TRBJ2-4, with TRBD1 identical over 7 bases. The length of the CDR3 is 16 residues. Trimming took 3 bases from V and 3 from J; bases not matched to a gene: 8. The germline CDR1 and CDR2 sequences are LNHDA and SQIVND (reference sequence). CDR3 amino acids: CASSINRGWGKNIQYF. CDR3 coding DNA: TGTGCCAGTAGTATTAACAGGGGATGGGGCAAAAACATTCAGTACTTC.

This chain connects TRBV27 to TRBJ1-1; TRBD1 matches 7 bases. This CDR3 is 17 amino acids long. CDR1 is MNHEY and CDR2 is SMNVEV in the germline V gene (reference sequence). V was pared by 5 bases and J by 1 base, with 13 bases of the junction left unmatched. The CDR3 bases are TGTGCCAGCAGTCTAGGCCCCCTGGGACAGAAGAACACTGAAGCTTTCTTT. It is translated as CASSLGPLGQKNTEAFF.

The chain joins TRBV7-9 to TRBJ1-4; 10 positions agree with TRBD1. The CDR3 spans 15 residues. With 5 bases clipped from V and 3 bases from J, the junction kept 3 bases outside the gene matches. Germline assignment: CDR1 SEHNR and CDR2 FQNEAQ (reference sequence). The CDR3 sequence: CASSLGTGANEKLFF. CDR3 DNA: TGTGCCAGCAGCCTGGGGACAGGGGCTAATGAAAAACTGTTTTTT.

The CDR3 coding sequence is TGTGCCAGCAGACGAGACAATGAGCAGTTCTTC. Its protein product is CASRRDNEQFF. V usage is TRBV28 and J usage is TRBJ2-1; D uncertain. V lost 6 bases to trimming and J lost 5 bases, with 5 bases between them. The CDR3 sequence is 11 residues long. The germline V gene has CDR1 MDHEN and CDR2 SYDVKM.

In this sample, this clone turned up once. The DNA of the CDR3 is TGTGCCAGCACCAGGGGGACAGGGGGTGGCTACACCTTC. This codes for CASTRGTGGGYTF. The chain employs TRBV6-5 and TRBJ1-2; 11 positions agree with TRBD1. Germline V gene sequence: CDR1 MNHEY, CDR2 SVGAGI. J lost 7 bases, V lost 7 bases, and 5 bases had no gene match. This CDR3 contains 13 residues.

The CDR3, as DNA: TGCGCCAGCAGCCAACTAACTAGCGGGAGGGCCGGGCAGTATTTT. This codes for CASSQLTSGRAGQYF. The chain joins TRBV4-1 to TRBJ2-3, with 13 bases lining up with TRBD2. The ends lost 2 bases at V and 11 bases at J; junction bases unmatched: 7. The V gene's germline CDR1 is MGHRA and CDR2 YSYEKL. This CDR3 contains 15 residues.

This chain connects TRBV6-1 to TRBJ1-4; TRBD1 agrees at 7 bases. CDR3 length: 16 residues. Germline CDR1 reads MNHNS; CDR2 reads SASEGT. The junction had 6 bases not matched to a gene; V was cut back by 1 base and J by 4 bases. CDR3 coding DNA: TGTGCCAGCAGTGAAGGGATGACAGGGTTTAATGAAAAACTGTTTTTT. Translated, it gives CASSEGMTGFNEKLFF.

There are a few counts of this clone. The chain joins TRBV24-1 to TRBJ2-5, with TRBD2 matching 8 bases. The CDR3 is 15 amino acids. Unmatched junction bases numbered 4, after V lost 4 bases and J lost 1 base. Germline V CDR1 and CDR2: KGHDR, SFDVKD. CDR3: CATSEGAGGQETQYF. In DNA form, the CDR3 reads TGTGCCACCAGTGAGGGGGCGGGGGGCCAAGAGACCCAGTACTTC.

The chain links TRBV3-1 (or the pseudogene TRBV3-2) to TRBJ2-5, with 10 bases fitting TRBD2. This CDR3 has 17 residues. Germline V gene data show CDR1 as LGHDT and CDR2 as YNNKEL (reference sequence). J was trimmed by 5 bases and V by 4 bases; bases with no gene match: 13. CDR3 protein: CASSLGLAGVTGETQYF. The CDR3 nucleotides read TGTGCCAGCAGCCTTGGTCTAGCGGGGGTCACTGGGGAGACCCAGTACTTC.

Here the CDR3 reads CAWSGQHTGELFF. CDR3 nucleotide sequence: TGTGCCTGGAGCGGACAGCACACCGGGGAGCTGTTTTTT. This chain connects TRBV30 to TRBJ2-2; a weak D match, TRBD1 (6 bases). Germline CDR1 is GTSNPN and CDR2 is SVGIG (reference sequence). The CDR3 covers 13 residues. Trimming left V 3 bases short and J 3 bases short, with 8 bases between.

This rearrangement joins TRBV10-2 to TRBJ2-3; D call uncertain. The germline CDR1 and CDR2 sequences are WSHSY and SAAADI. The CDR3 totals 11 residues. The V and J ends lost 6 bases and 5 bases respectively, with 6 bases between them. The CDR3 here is CASSWGDTQYF. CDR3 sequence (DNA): TGCGCCAGCAGCTGGGGAGATACGCAGTATTTT.

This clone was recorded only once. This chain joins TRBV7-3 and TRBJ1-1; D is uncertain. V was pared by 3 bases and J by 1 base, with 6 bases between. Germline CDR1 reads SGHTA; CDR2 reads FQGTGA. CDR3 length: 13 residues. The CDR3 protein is CASSFQRNTEAFF. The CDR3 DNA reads TGTGCCAGCAGCTTTCAGAGGAACACTGAAGCTTTCTTT. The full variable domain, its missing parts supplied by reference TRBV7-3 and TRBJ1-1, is GAGVSQTPSNKVTEKGKYVELRCDPISGHTALYWYRQSLGQGPEFLIYFQGTGAADDSGLPNDRFFAVRPEGSVSTLKIQRTERGDSAVYLCASSFQRNTEAFFGQGTRLTVV.

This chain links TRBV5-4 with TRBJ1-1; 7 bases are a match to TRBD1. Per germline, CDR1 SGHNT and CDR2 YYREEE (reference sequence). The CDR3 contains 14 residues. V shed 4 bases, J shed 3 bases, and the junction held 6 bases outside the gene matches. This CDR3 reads CASSSPTGDTEAFF. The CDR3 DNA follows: TGTGCCAGCAGCAGCCCCACAGGGGACACTGAAGCTTTCTTT.

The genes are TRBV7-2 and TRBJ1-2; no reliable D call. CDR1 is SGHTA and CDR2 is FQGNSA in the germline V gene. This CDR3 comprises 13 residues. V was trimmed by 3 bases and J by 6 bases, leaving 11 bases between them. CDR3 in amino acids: CASSFRVLDGYTF. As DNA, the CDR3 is TGTGCCAGCAGCTTTAGGGTTTTAGATGGCTACACCTTC.

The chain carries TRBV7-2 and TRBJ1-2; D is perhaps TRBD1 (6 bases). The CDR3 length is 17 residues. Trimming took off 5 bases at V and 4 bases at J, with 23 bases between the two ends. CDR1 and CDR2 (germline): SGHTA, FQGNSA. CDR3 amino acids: CASSPSSRGGLRYGYTF. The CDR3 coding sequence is TGTGCCAGCAGCCCATCTAGCAGGGGAGGACTTCGCTATGGCTACACCTTC.

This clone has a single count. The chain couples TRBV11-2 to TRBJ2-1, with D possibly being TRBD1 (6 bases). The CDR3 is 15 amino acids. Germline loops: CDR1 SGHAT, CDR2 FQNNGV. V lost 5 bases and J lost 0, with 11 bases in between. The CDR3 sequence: CASSQRGSSYNEQFF. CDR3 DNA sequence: TGTGCCAGCAGCCAGAGGGGGAGCTCCTACAATGAGCAGTTCTTC. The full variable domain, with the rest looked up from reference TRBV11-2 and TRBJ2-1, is EAGVAQSPRYKIIEKRQSVAFWCNPISGHATLYWYQQILGQGPKLLIQFQNNGVVDDSQLPKDRFSAERLKGVDSTLKIQPAKLEDSAVYLCASSQRGSSYNEQFFGPGTRLTVL.

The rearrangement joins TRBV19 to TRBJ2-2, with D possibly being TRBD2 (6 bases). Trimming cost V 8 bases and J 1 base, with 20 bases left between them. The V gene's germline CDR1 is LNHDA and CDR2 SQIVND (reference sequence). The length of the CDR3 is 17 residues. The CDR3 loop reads CASQGLLGQGNTGELFF. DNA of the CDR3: TGTGCCAGTCAGGGACTTCTTGGGCAAGGGAACACCGGGGAGCTGTTTTTT.

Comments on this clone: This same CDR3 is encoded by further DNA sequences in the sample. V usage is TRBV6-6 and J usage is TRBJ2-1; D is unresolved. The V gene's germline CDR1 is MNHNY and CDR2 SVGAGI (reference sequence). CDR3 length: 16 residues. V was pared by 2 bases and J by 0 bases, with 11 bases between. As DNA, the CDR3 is TGTGCCAGCAGTTACGGTCTGGCTAGCTCCTACAATGAGCAGTTCTTC. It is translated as CASSYGLASSYNEQFF.

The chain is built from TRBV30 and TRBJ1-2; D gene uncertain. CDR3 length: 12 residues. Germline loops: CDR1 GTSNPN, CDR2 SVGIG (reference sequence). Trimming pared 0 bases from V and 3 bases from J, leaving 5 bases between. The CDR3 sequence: CAWSVGDYGYTF. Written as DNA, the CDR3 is TGTGCCTGGAGTGTGGGCGACTATGGCTACACCTTC.

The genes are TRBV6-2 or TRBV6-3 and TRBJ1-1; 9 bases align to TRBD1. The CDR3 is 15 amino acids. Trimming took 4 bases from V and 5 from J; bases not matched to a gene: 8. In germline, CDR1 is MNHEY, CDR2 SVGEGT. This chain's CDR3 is CASSFPGTGLTEAFF. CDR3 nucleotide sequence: TGTGCCAGCAGTTTTCCCGGGACAGGGCTGACTGAAGCTTTCTTT.

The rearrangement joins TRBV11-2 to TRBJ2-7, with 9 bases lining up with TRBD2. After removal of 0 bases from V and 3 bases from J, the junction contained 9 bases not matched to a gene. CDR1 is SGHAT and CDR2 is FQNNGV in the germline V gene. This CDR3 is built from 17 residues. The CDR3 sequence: CASSLEVWREGRYEQYF. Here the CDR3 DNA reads TGTGCCAGCAGCTTAGAAGTCTGGCGGGAGGGCCGCTACGAGCAGTACTTC.

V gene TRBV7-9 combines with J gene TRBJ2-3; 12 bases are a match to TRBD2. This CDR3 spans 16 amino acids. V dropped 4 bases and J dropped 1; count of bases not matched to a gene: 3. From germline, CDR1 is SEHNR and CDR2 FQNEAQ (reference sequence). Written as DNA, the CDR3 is TGTGCCAGCAGCTCGGGACTAGCGGGCCGCACAGATACGCAGTATTTT. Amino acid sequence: CASSSGLAGRTDTQYF.

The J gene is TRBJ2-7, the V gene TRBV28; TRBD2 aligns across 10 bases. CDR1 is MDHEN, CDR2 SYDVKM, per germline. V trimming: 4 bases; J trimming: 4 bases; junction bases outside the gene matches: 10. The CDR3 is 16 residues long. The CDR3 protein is CASSSMVAGGRYEQYF. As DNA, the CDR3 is TGTGCCAGCAGTTCGATGGTAGCGGGAGGTCGGTACGAGCAGTACTTC. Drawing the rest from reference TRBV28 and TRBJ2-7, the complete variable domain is DVKVTQSSRYLVKRTGEKVFLECVQDMDHENMFWYRQDPGLGLRLIYFSYDVKMKEKGDIPEGYSVSREKKERFSLILESASTNQTSMYLCASSSMVAGGRYEQYFGPGTRLTVT.